Listed below are T cell receptor beta chains from one sample, sequenced in a study of blood T cell repertoires in COVID-19. Measured with immunoSEQ multiplex PCR; TCRdb has only the in-frame clones, and not every one. Here the sample spans roughly 180,000 clones, approximately 80% being singletons. What was sequenced was peripheral blood. The receptors originated from a woman in her 40s with COVID-19, enrolled during active disease. CDR3s include the opening cysteine and the closing phenylalanine or tryptophan. The D gene is left open where the match is weak. Clone size is not always given. Where it is, it says once, few, many or a class for expanded clones.

D: -; size: -; J: TRBJ2-7; V: TRBV14; DNA: TGTGCCAGCAGCCTCCGGGACACGGGCTCCTACGAGCAGTACTTC; CDR3: CASSLRDTGSYEQYF
D: -; size: -; J: TRBJ1-2; V: TRBV7-6; DNA: TGTGCCAGCAGCTTTGGTCCCCCGCAGGGCGGCTACACCTTC; CDR3: CASSFGPPQGGYTF
D: TRBD2; size: -; J: TRBJ2-5; V: TRBV20-1; DNA: TGCAGTGCTAGTAGAGCTAGCGGGGAGAAGACCCAGTACTTC; CDR3: CSASRASGEKTQYF
D: TRBD2; size: few; J: TRBJ2-2; V: TRBV7-2; DNA: TGTGCCAGCAGCCCCCGACTAGCACTCGCCGGGGAGCTGTTTTTT; CDR3: CASSPRLALAGELFF
D: -; size: -; J: TRBJ1-6; V: TRBV9; DNA: TGTGCCAGCAGCGTAGAGGGGGGGACAACCCGACTCTCCTATAATTCACCCCTCCACTTT; CDR3: CASSVEGGTTRLSYNSPLHF
D: -; size: many; J: TRBJ1-2; V: TRBV2; DNA: TGTGCCAGCAGGGACACTAACTATGGCTACACCTTC; CDR3: CASRDTNYGYTF
D: -; size: few; J: TRBJ1-5; V: TRBV27; DNA: TGTGCCAGCAGCCTTAGTTATAGCAATCAGCCCCAGCATTTT; CDR3: CASSLSYSNQPQHF
D: TRBD1; size: -; J: TRBJ1-2; V: TRBV29-1; DNA: TGCAGCGCCTCGGGACAGGGAAAGGGGCCTGGCGGCTACACCTTC; CDR3: CSASGQGKGPGGYTF
D: -; size: -; J: TRBJ1-1; V: TRBV11-2; DNA: TGTGCCAGCAGCTTTGGGGGGGGTGAAGCTTTCTTT; CDR3: CASSFGGGEAFF
D: TRBD2; size: -; J: TRBJ2-1; V: TRBV19; DNA: TGTGCCAGTAGTATAACTAGCGGGGAGTACAATGAGCAGTTCTTC; CDR3: CASSITSGEYNEQFF
D: -; size: -; J: TRBJ1-2; V: TRBV19; DNA: TGTGCCAGTAGTATAGGAGGGTTGGGAAACTATGGCTACACCTTC; CDR3: CASSIGGLGNYGYTF
D: -; size: -; J: TRBJ1-2; V: TRBV14; DNA: TGTGCCAGCAGCCGAGCGGGGGGAGGTAACTATGGCTACACCTTC; CDR3: CASSRAGGGNYGYTF
D: -; size: -; J: TRBJ1-2; V: TRBV3-1/TRBV3-2; DNA: TGTGCCAGCAGCCATGTGACATCCTATGGCTACACCTTC; CDR3: CASSHVTSYGYTF
D: -; size: -; J: TRBJ2-7; V: TRBV19; DNA: TGTGCCAGTAGTACCATCAGGGGCCACGAGCAGTACTTC; CDR3: CASSTIRGHEQYF
D: TRBD1; size: -; J: TRBJ2-7; V: TRBV29-1; DNA: TGCAGCGGGTGGACAGGAGCAAGGGAGCAGTACTTC; CDR3: CSGWTGAREQYF
D: -; size: -; J: TRBJ2-2; V: TRBV12-3/TRBV12-4; DNA: TGTGCCAGCAGATCCGGGAGCACCGGGGAGCTGTTTTTT; CDR3: CASRSGSTGELFF
D: TRBD2; size: -; J: TRBJ2-3; V: TRBV3-1/TRBV3-2; DNA: TGTGCCAGCAGCCGATTTAGCGGGGGGCTAACAGATACGCAGTATTTT; CDR3: CASSRFSGGLTDTQYF
D: -; size: -; J: TRBJ2-6; V: TRBV29-1; DNA: TGCAGCGTTACAGTTTCTGGGGCCAACGTCCTGACTTTC; CDR3: CSVTVSGANVLTF
D: -; size: -; J: TRBJ2-7; V: TRBV23-1; DNA: TGCGCCAGCGACAGCTCCTACGAGCAGTACTTC; CDR3: CASDSSYEQYF
D: -; size: few; J: TRBJ2-1; V: TRBV19; DNA: TGTGCCAGTAGTATAATGAAAGGGGTGAAGACCTACAATGAGCAGTTCTTC; CDR3: CASSIMKGVKTYNEQFF
D: -; size: -; J: TRBJ2-7; V: TRBV11-2; DNA: TGTGCCAGCAGCTTCGGGGTCCCCTCCTACGAGCAGTACTTC; CDR3: CASSFGVPSYEQYF
D: TRBD1; size: -; J: TRBJ2-7; V: TRBV5-1; DNA: TGCGCCAGCAGCTCCGCGGACAGGGTATCCTACGAGCAGTACTTC; CDR3: CASSSADRVSYEQYF
D: TRBD1; size: -; J: TRBJ1-5; V: TRBV7-8; DNA: TGTGCCAGCAGCTTTATCGGACAGGGCGGTCAGCCCCAGCATTTT; CDR3: CASSFIGQGGQPQHF
D: TRBD2; size: -; J: TRBJ2-5; V: TRBV3-1/TRBV3-2; DNA: TGTGCCAGCAGCTATAAGCTAGCGGGGGGTTCAGAGACCCAGTACTTC; CDR3: CASSYKLAGGSETQYF
D: -; size: few; J: TRBJ1-5; V: TRBV6-5; DNA: TGTGCCAGCAGTTCCGCCAGCGGCAATCAGCCCCAGCATTTT; CDR3: CASSSASGNQPQHF
D: TRBD1; size: -; J: TRBJ1-2; V: TRBV2; DNA: TGTGCCAGCGGGACAGCGCTCTATGGCTACACCTTC; CDR3: CASGTALYGYTF
D: -; size: -; J: TRBJ1-5; V: TRBV29-1; DNA: TGCAGCGTTGGACAGGATAATCAGCCCCAGCATTTT; CDR3: CSVGQDNQPQHF
D: TRBD2; size: few; J: TRBJ2-3; V: TRBV9; DNA: TGTGCCAGCAGCGTAGTGAGAGCGGGGGGCCCCGATACGCAGTATTTT; CDR3: CASSVVRAGGPDTQYF
D: -; size: few; J: TRBJ2-3; V: TRBV6-6; DNA: TGTGCCAGCAGTGATAGGAGAGATACGCAGTATTTT; CDR3: CASSDRRDTQYF
D: TRBD2; size: once; J: TRBJ2-5; V: TRBV9; DNA: TGTGCCAGCAGCGTAGCGGCTAGCGGGCATCAAGAGACCCAGTACTTC; CDR3: CASSVAASGHQETQYF
D: -; size: -; J: TRBJ1-1; V: TRBV5-6; DNA: TGTGCCAGCAGCTTGCCCAGTGATACTGAAGCTTTCTTT; CDR3: CASSLPSDTEAFF
D: -; size: -; J: TRBJ1-1; V: TRBV28; DNA: TGTGCCAGCAAGCGGGGCTTGGCTTTCTTT; CDR3: CASKRGLAFF
D: TRBD1; size: -; J: TRBJ2-7; V: TRBV9; DNA: TGTGCCAGCAGCGTAAATCGGGACAGGGCCCAACACGAGCAGTACTTC; CDR3: CASSVNRDRAQHEQYF
D: -; size: once; J: TRBJ2-1; V: TRBV3-1/TRBV3-2; DNA: TGTGCCAGCAGCCAAGATGCGGGGAACTCCTACAATGAGCAGTTCTTC; CDR3: CASSQDAGNSYNEQFF
D: TRBD1; size: -; J: TRBJ1-6; V: TRBV5-1; DNA: TGCGCCAGCAGCTTGAAACCCCTGATGGGGACAGGGGGCGACTCACCCCTCCACTTT; CDR3: CASSLKPLMGTGGDSPLHF
D: TRBD2; size: -; J: TRBJ2-3; V: TRBV19; DNA: TGTGCCAGTAGTCGACTAGCGGGGGGGCGAAGGAGCACAGATACGCAGTATTTT; CDR3: CASSRLAGGRRSTDTQYF
D: TRBD1; size: -; J: TRBJ2-7; V: TRBV19; DNA: TGTGCCAGTAGTATAGCGACAGGGGGCTACGAGCAGTACTTC; CDR3: CASSIATGGYEQYF
D: TRBD1; size: -; J: TRBJ2-7; V: TRBV14; DNA: TGTGCCAGCAGCCGTGGGACAGGGATCTCCTACGAGCAGTACTTC; CDR3: CASSRGTGISYEQYF
D: TRBD2; size: -; J: TRBJ2-3; V: TRBV24-1; DNA: TGTGCCACGGGTGGCGGGAGCGGCGTTGCAGATACGCAGTATTTT; CDR3: CATGGGSGVADTQYF
D: -; size: -; J: TRBJ1-3; V: TRBV18; DNA: TGTGCCAGCTCTCCACTGATATCGGGGTTCGGAAACACCATATATTTT; CDR3: CASSPLISGFGNTIYF
D: -; size: -; J: TRBJ1-1; V: TRBV19; DNA: TGTGCCAGTAGTCAACAGGGAAACACTGAAGCTTTCTTT; CDR3: CASSQQGNTEAFF
D: TRBD1; size: -; J: TRBJ1-1; V: TRBV18; DNA: TGTGCCAGCTCACCGGGACAGCTGAACACTGAAGCTTTCTTT; CDR3: CASSPGQLNTEAFF
D: TRBD1; size: once; J: TRBJ1-5; V: TRBV19; DNA: TGTGCCAGTAGTCAGGGGGTTCAGCCCCAGCATTTT; CDR3: CASSQGVQPQHF
D: -; size: -; J: TRBJ2-6; V: TRBV28; DNA: TGTGCCAGCAGCCCCCGGGGTGCTGGGGCCAACGTCCTGACTTTC; CDR3: CASSPRGAGANVLTF
D: -; size: -; J: TRBJ2-7; V: TRBV11-2; DNA: TGTGCCAGCAGCCCGACAGATCACTACGAGCAGTACTTC; CDR3: CASSPTDHYEQYF
D: -; size: -; J: TRBJ1-1; V: TRBV28; DNA: TGTGCCAGCAGTCATCGTGGGGGGGGCACTGAAGCTTTCTTT; CDR3: CASSHRGGGTEAFF
D: TRBD1; size: -; J: TRBJ2-1; V: TRBV24-1; DNA: TGTGCCACCAGTGGCACAGGGGGGAGTGAGCAGTTCTTC; CDR3: CATSGTGGSEQFF
D: TRBD1; size: -; J: TRBJ2-2; V: TRBV7-2; DNA: TGTGCCAGCAGATCCGGGACAGGGAACACCGGGGAGCTGTTTTTT; CDR3: CASRSGTGNTGELFF
D: -; size: -; J: TRBJ1-2; V: TRBV4-1; DNA: TGCGCCAGCAGCCAAGATAGGTACAGGGCCGCCTATGGCTACACCTTC; CDR3: CASSQDRYRAAYGYTF
D: TRBD1; size: -; J: TRBJ1-5; V: TRBV6-5; DNA: TGTGCCAGCAGTTACGGGCAGGGGGCAAGCAATCAGCCCCAGCATTTT; CDR3: CASSYGQGASNQPQHF
D: TRBD1; size: -; J: TRBJ1-1; V: TRBV6-1; DNA: TGTGCCAGCAGTGAATCAAGGGGGCGGACTGAAGCTTTCTTT; CDR3: CASSESRGRTEAFF
D: -; size: -; J: TRBJ2-1; V: TRBV19; DNA: TGTGCCAGTAGGGTAGACAGGAGCTCCTACAATGAGCAGTTCTTC; CDR3: CASRVDRSSYNEQFF
D: -; size: -; J: TRBJ1-5; V: TRBV2; DNA: TGTGCCAGCAGTCCCGACAGGACTTTTAGCAATCAGCCCCAGCATTTT; CDR3: CASSPDRTFSNQPQHF
D: -; size: many; J: TRBJ2-1; V: TRBV11-1; DNA: TGTGCCGTACTAGGTCGGAATGAGCAGTTCTTC; CDR3: CAVLGRNEQFF
D: -; size: -; J: TRBJ1-1; V: TRBV6-5; DNA: TGTGCCAGCAGACAGGTTTTACAAAACACTGAAGCTTTCTTT; CDR3: CASRQVLQNTEAFF
D: TRBD1; size: -; J: TRBJ1-2; V: TRBV3-1/TRBV3-2; DNA: TGTGCCAGCAGCCACGAGGACAGGGCCTACTATGGCTACACCTTC; CDR3: CASSHEDRAYYGYTF
D: -; size: -; J: TRBJ1-2; V: TRBV12-3/TRBV12-4; DNA: TGTGCCAGCAGTCCGCGGGGTATCTATGGCTACACCTTC; CDR3: CASSPRGIYGYTF
D: -; size: -; J: TRBJ2-3; V: TRBV6-5; DNA: TGTGCCAGCAGTTACGGGGTGGGGGCCACCACAGATACGCAGTATTTT; CDR3: CASSYGVGATTDTQYF
D: -; size: few; J: TRBJ1-6; V: TRBV5-4; DNA: TGTGCCAGCAGCTTCTCGGTCCCCTATAATTCACCCCTCCACTTT; CDR3: CASSFSVPYNSPLHF
D: TRBD1; size: -; J: TRBJ2-7; V: TRBV7-9; DNA: TGTGCCAGCAGTCATACTACCGGGACAGGGAATTTCGAGCAGTACTTC; CDR3: CASSHTTGTGNFEQYF